This entry is about one T cell receptor beta chain. Its specificity is not known. This sample was taken from a study of T cells expressing NK-cell markers. The wider study: Sorted CD3+CD56+NKG2C+, CD3+CD56+NKG2C- and CD3+CD56-NKG2C+ T cells provided the TCR beta repertoires. General study results and limits: In a handful of donors, these clonotypes also led the CD3+CD56-NKG2C+ fraction. For about 6 donors, the dominant NKG2C+ clonotypes made up roughly 1.0-7.0% of their CD8+ T cells.

Germline assignment: CDR1 SGHRS and CDR2 YFSETQ. The CDR3 covers 13 residues. UMI-tagged 5'RACE template switching yielded the TCR beta cDNA. TCRdb re-called the 5' RACE reads and gives one entry per CDR3 protein, without DNA. Here the sample table reports 350,000 to 400,000 distinct CDR3 sequences. The sequence was obtained from a woman between 45 and 60 years old in good health. The V call is TRBV5-1, the J call TRBJ2-1. Sequencing was carried out using blood T cells: a sorted CD56 or NKG2C T cell subset, CD4+ or CD8+ T cells, or bulk PBMC T cells (not recorded which). The CDR3 protein is CASSRPTNNEQFF.